This T cell receptor (beta chain) originates from a study of regulatory dendritic cells for organ transplantation. General study findings and limits: Memory T cells were less diverse than naive, with memory CD8+ most oligoclonal.

The CDR3 is 13 residues long. With 8 bases clipped from V and 6 bases from J, the junction kept 7 bases outside the gene matches. Per the germline V gene, CDR1 is MNHNS and CDR2 is SASEGT. Naive CD45RA+ and memory CD45RO+ CD4+ or CD8+ T cells were FACS-sorted. Notes on this clone: Antigen specificity is unknown.

Produced via immunoSEQ multiplex PCR; TCRdb's table is partial and in-frame only. The sample has roughly 27,000 clones, approximately 81% seen once; the top ten hold 0.4% to 0.5%. The sequence derives from a human donor in good health. The chain couples TRBV6-1 to TRBJ2-7; 10 bases agree with TRBD1. Input material: naive CD8+ T cells from blood. Subset: CD45RA+ naive T cells. CDR3 protein: CASRERTGGEQYF. CDR3 bases: TGTGCCAGCCGCGAACGGACAGGGGGCGAGCAGTACTTC.